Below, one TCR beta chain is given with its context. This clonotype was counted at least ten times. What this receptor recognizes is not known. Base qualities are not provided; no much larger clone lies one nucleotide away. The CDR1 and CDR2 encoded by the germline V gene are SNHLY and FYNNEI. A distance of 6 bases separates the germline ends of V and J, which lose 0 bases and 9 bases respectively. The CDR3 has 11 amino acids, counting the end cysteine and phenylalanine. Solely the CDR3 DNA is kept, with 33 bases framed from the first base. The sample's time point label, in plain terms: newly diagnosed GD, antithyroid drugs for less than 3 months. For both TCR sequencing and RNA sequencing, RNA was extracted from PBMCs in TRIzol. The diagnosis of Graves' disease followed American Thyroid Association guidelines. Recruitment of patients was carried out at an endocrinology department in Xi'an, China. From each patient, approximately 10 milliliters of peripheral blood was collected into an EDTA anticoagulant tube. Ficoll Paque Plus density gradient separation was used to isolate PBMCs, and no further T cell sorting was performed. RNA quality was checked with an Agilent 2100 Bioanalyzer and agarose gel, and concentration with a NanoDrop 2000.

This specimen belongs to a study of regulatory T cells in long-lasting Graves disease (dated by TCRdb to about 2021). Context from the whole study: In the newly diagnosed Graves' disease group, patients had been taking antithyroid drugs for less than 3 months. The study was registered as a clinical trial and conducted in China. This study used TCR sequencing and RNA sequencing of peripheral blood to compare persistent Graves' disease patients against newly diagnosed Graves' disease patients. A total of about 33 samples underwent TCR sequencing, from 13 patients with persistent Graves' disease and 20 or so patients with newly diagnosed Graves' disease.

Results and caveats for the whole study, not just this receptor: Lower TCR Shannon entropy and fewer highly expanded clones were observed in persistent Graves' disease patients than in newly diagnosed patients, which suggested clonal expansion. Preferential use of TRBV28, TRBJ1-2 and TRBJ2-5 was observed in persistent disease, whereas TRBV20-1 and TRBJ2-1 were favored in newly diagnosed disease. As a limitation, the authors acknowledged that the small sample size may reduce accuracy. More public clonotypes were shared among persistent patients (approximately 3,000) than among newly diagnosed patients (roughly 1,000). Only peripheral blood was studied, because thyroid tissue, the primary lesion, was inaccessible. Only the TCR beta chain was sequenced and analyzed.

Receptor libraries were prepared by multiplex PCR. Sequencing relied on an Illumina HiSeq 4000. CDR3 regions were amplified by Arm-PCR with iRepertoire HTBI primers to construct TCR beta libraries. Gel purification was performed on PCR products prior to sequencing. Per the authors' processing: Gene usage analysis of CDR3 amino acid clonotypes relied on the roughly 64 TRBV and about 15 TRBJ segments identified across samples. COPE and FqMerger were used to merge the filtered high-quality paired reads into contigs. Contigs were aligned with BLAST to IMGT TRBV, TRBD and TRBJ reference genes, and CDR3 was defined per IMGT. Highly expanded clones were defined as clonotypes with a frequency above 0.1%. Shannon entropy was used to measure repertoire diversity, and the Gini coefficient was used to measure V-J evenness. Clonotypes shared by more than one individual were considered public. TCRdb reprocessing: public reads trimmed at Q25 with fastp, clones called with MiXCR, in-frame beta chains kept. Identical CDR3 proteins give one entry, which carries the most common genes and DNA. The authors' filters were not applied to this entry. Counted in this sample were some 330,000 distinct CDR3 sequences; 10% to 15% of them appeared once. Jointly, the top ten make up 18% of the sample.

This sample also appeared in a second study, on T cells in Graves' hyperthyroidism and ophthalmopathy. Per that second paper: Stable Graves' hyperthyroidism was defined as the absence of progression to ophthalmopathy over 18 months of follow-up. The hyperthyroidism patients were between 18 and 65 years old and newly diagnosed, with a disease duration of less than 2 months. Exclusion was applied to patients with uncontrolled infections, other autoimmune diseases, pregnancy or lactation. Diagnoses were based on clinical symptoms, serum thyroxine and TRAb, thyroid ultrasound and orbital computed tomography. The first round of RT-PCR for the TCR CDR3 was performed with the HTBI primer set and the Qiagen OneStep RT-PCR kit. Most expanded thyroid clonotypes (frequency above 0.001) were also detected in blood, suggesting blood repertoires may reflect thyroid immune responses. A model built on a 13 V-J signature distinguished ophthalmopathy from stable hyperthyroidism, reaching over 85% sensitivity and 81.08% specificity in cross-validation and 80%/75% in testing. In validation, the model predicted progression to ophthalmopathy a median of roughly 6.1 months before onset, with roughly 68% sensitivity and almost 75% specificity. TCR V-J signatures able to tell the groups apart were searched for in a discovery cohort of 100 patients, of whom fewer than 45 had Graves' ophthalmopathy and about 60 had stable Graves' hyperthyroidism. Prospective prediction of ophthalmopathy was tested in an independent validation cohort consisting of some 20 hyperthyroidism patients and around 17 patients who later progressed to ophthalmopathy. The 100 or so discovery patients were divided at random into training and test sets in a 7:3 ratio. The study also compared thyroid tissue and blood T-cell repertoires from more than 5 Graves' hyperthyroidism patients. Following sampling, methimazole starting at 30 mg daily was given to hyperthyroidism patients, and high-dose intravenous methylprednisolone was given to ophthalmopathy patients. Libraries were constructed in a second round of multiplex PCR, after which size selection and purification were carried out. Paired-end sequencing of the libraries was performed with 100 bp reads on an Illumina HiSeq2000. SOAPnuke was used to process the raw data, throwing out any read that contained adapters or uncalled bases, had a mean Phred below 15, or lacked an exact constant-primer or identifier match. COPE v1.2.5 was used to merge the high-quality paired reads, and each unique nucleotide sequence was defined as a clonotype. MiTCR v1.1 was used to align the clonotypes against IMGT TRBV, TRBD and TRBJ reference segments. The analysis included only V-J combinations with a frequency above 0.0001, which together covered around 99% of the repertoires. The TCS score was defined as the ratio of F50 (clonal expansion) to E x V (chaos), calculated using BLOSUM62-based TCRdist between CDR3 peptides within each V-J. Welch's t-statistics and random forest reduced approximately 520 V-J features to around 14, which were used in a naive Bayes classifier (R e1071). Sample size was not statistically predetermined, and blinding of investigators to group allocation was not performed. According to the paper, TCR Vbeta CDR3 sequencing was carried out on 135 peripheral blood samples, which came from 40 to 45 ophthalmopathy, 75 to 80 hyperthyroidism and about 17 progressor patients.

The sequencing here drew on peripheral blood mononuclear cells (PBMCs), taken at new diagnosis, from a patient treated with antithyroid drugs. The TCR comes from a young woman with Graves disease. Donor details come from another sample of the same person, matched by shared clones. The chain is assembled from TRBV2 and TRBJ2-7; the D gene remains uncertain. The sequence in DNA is TGTGCCAGCAGTGAAGCGCTTGGGCAGTACTTC. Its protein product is CASSEALGQYF.